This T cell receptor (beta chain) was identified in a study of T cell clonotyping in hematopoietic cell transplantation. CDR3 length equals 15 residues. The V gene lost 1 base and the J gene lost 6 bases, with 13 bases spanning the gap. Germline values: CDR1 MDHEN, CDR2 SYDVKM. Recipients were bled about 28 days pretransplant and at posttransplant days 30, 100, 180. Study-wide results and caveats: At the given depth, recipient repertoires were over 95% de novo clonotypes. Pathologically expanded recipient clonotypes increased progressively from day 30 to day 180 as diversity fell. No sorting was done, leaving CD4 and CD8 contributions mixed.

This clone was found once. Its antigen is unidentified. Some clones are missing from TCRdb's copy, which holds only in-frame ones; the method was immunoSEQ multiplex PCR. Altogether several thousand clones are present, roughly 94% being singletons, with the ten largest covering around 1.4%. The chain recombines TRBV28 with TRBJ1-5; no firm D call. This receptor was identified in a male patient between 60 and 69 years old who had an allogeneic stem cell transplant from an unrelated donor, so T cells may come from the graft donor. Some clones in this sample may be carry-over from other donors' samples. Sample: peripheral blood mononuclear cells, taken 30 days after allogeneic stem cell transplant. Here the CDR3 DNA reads TGTGCCAGCAGTTTATCAGGCTTATGGAGTCAGCCCCAGCATTTT. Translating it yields CASSLSGLWSQPQHF.